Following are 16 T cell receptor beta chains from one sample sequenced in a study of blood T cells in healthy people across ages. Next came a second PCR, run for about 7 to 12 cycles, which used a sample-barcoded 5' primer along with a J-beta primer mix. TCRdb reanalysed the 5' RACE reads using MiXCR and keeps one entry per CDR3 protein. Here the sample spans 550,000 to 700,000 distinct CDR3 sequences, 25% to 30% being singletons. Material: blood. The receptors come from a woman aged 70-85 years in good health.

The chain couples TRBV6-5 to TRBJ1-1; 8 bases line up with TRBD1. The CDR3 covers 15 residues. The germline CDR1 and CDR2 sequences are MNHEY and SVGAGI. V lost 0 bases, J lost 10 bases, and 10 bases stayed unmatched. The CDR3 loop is CASSYSSGQGALAFF. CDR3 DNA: TGTGCCAGCAGTTACTCGAGCGGGCAGGGGGCTTTAGCTTTCTTT.

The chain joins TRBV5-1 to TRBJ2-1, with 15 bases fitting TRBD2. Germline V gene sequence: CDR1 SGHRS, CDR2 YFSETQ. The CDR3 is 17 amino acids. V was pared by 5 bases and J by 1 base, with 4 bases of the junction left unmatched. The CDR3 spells CASRRTSGGDSYNEQFF. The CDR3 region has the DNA TGCGCCAGCAGACGGACTAGCGGGGGGGATTCCTACAATGAGCAGTTCTTC.

The CDR3 is CASSLRTGGSGNTIYF. In DNA form, the CDR3 reads TGTGCCAGCAGCTTACGGACAGGGGGCTCTGGAAACACCATATATTTT. The rearrangement joins TRBV7-9 to TRBJ1-3; 10 bases match TRBD1. CDR1 SEHNR and CDR2 FQNEAQ come from the germline V gene (reference sequence). The CDR3 runs 16 residues. V dropped 2 bases and J dropped 0; count of bases not matched to a gene: 1.

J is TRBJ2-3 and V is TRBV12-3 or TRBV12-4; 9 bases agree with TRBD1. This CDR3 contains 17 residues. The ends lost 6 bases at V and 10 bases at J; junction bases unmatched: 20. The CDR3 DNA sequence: TGTGCCAGCAGGCCCCCTCGGACAGGGGTCCCATCGGTCGCGCAGTATTTT. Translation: CASRPPRTGVPSVAQYF.

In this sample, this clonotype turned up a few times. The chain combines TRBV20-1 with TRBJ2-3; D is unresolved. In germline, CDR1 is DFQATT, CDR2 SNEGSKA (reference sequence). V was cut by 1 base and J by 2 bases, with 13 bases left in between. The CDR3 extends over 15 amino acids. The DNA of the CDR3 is TGCAGTGCTAGAGTTCTACTCGTTTCCACAGATACGCAGTATTTT. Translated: CSARVLLVSTDTQYF.

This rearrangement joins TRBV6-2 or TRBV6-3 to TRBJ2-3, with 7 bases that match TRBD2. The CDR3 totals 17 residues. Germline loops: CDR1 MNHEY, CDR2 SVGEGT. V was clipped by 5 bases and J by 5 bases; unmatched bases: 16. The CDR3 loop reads CASSTRPRDSGGDTQYF. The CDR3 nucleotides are TGTGCCAGCAGTACTCGACCCCGGGACTCGGGGGGAGATACGCAGTATTTT.

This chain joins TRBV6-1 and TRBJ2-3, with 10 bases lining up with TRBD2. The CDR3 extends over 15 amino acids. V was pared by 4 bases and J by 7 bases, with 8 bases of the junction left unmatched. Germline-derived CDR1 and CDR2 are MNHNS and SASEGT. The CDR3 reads CASSAQLAGLYTQYF. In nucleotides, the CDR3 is TGTGCCAGCAGTGCGCAACTAGCGGGGCTATATACGCAGTATTTT.

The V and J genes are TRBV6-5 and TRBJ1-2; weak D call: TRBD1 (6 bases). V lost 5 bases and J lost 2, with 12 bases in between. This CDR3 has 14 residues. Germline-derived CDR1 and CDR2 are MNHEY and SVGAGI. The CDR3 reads CASSGPRGNYGYTF. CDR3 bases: TGTGCCAGCAGTGGCCCCAGGGGAAACTATGGCTACACCTTC.

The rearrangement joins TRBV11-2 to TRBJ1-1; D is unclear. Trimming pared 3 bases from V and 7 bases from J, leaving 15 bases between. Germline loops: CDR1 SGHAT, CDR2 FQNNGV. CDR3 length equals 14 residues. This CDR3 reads CASSFSAERHEAFF. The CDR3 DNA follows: TGTGCCAGCAGCTTTTCGGCAGAGCGTCATGAAGCTTTCTTT.

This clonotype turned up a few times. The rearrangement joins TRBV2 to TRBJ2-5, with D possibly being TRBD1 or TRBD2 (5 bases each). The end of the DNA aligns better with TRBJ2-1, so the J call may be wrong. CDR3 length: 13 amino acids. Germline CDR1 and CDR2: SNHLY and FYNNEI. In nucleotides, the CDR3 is TGTGCCAGCAGGTCCGGGACGGCTAATGAGCAGTTCTTC. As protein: CASRSGTANEQFF.

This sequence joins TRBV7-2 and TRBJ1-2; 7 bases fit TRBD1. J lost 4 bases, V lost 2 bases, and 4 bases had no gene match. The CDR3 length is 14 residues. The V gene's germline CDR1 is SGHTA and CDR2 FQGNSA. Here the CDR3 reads CASSLNRGGYGYTF. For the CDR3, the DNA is TGTGCCAGCAGCTTAAACAGGGGCGGCTATGGCTACACCTTC.

CDR3 protein: CASSHGEYTGELFF. Written as DNA, the CDR3 is TGTGCCAGCAGTCACGGGGAATACACCGGGGAGCTGTTTTTT. V is TRBV6-4 and J is TRBJ2-2; maybe TRBD2 (5 bases). V lost 5 bases and J 3 bases, leaving 10 bases between the germline ends. In germline, CDR1 is MRHNA, CDR2 SNTAGT. The CDR3 length is 14 residues.

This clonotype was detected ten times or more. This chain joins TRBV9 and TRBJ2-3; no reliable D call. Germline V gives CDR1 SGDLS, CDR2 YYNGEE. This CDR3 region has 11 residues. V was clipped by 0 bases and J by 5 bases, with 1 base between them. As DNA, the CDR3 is TGTGCCAGCAGCGTAGGAGATACGCAGTATTTT. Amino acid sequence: CASSVGDTQYF.

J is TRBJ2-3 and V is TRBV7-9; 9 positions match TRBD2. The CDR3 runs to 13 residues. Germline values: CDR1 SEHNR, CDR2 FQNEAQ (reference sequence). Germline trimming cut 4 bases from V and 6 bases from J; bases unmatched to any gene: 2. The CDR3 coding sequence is TGTGCCAGCAGCTCGCTAGCGGGGGATACGCAGTATTTT. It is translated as CASSSLAGDTQYF.

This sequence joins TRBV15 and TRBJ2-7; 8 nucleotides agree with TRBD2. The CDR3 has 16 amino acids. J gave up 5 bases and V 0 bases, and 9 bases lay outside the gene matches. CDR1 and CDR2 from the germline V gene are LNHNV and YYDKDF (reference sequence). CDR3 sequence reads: CATSRDIVAGGHEQYF. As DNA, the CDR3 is TGTGCCACCAGCAGAGATATCGTGGCGGGGGGCCACGAGCAGTACTTC.

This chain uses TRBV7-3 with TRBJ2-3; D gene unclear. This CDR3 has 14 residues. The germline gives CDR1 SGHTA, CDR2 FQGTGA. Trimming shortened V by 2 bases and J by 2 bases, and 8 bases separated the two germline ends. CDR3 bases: TGTGCCAGCAGCTTAGCTGCAAACACAGATACGCAGTATTTT. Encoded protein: CASSLAANTDTQYF.